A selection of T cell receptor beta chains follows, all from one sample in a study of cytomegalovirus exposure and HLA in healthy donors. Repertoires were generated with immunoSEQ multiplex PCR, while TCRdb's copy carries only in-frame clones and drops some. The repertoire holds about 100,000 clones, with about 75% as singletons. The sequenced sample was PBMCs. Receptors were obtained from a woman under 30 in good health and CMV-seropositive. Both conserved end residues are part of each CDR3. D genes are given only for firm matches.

CDR3nt: TGTGCCAGCAGCAGTCTTAACATAGACTGCAAAACACTAGCCAAAAACATTCAGTACTTC; CDR3aa: CASSSLNIDCKTLAKNIQYF; j_gene: TRBJ2-4; len: 20; d_gene: -; v_gene: TRBV21-1
CDR3nt: TGTGCCAGCAGCAAGGGGACAGACGGAGAGACCCAGTACTTC; CDR3aa: CASSKGTDGETQYF; j_gene: TRBJ2-5; len: 14; d_gene: TRBD1; v_gene: TRBV7-6
CDR3nt: TGTGCCAGCAGCTTGACTAGCGGGAACTACGAGCAGTACTTC; CDR3aa: CASSLTSGNYEQYF; j_gene: TRBJ2-7; len: 14; d_gene: TRBD2; v_gene: TRBV7-2
CDR3nt: TGTGCCAGCAGTGCTACCATGACAGGGCTCTATGGCTACACCTTC; CDR3aa: CASSATMTGLYGYTF; j_gene: TRBJ1-2; len: 15; d_gene: TRBD1; v_gene: TRBV6-4
CDR3nt: TGTGCCAGCAGCGTAGATGGGGGGGGCGGCAATGAGCAGTTCTTC; CDR3aa: CASSVDGGGGNEQFF; j_gene: TRBJ2-1; len: 15; d_gene: -; v_gene: TRBV9
CDR3nt: TGCGCCAGCACGTTGGACAGGGGTTATGAAAAACTGTTTTTT; CDR3aa: CASTLDRGYEKLFF; j_gene: TRBJ1-4; len: 14; d_gene: TRBD1; v_gene: TRBV4-1
CDR3nt: TGTGCCACCAGCAGAGATCACGGGACTCACTACGAGCAGTACTTC; CDR3aa: CATSRDHGTHYEQYF; j_gene: TRBJ2-7; len: 15; d_gene: -; v_gene: TRBV15
CDR3nt: TGTGCCAGCAGCGGGGGACTAGCGGCCTACAATGAGCAGTTCTTC; CDR3aa: CASSGGLAAYNEQFF; j_gene: TRBJ2-1; len: 15; d_gene: TRBD2; v_gene: TRBV9
CDR3nt: TGTGCCTGGAGTAGGGCAGGGGGACTGTTTTTT; CDR3aa: CAWSRAGGLFF; j_gene: TRBJ1-4; len: 11; d_gene: TRBD1; v_gene: TRBV30
CDR3nt: TGTGCCAGCAGCGTGACTAGCGAGGGTTACAATGAGCAGTTCTTC; CDR3aa: CASSVTSEGYNEQFF; j_gene: TRBJ2-1; len: 15; d_gene: TRBD2; v_gene: TRBV9
CDR3nt: TGTGCCAGCAGTGTTCTAGCGGGAGGGCCATACGAGCAGTACTTC; CDR3aa: CASSVLAGGPYEQYF; j_gene: TRBJ2-7; len: 15; d_gene: TRBD2; v_gene: TRBV6-1
CDR3nt: TGTGCCAGCAGCTTTGGGCTTGGACAGGGAGTCAACGAGCAGTACTTC; CDR3aa: CASSFGLGQGVNEQYF; j_gene: TRBJ2-7; len: 16; d_gene: TRBD1; v_gene: TRBV5-5
CDR3nt: TGCGCCAGCAGCCAAGACGGGGGGAACACCATATATTTT; CDR3aa: CASSQDGGNTIYF; j_gene: TRBJ1-3; len: 13; d_gene: -; v_gene: TRBV4-3
CDR3nt: TGTGCCAGCCCCACCCGGAGACGGACCTACGAGCAGTACTTC; CDR3aa: CASPTRRRTYEQYF; j_gene: TRBJ2-7; len: 14; d_gene: -; v_gene: TRBV6-6
CDR3nt: TGTGCCAGCAGTTCAGCAAGCCCCCGGGACAATCCCTACGAGCAGTACTTC; CDR3aa: CASSSASPRDNPYEQYF; j_gene: TRBJ2-7; len: 17; d_gene: -; v_gene: TRBV28
CDR3nt: TGTGCCAGCTCTCGTGAGGACAGGCGGACTCGAGCTTTCTTT; CDR3aa: CASSREDRRTRAFF; j_gene: TRBJ1-1; len: 14; d_gene: TRBD1; v_gene: TRBV18
CDR3nt: TGCGCCAGCAGCTTGGGAGGACTAGCGGGCGGGGAGCTGTTTTTT; CDR3aa: CASSLGGLAGGELFF; j_gene: TRBJ2-2; len: 15; d_gene: TRBD2; v_gene: TRBV5-1
CDR3nt: TGTGCCAGCAGTTTAAGTCAGAGGTTCGCTGAAGCTTTCTTT; CDR3aa: CASSLSQRFAEAFF; j_gene: TRBJ1-1; len: 14; d_gene: -; v_gene: TRBV28
CDR3nt: TGTGCCAGCAGCCCGGGCTCCAGGAGGGCGCATAGCAATCAGCCCCAGCATTTT; CDR3aa: CASSPGSRRAHSNQPQHF; j_gene: TRBJ1-5; len: 18; d_gene: -; v_gene: TRBV28
CDR3nt: TGTGCCACCAGCTTACTAGCAGACCAAGAGACCCAGTACTTC; CDR3aa: CATSLLADQETQYF; j_gene: TRBJ2-5; len: 14; d_gene: -; v_gene: TRBV10-3
CDR3nt: TGCAGCGTTGGACTAGCGGGAGAGACGGATGAGCAGTTCTTC; CDR3aa: CSVGLAGETDEQFF; j_gene: TRBJ2-1; len: 14; d_gene: TRBD2; v_gene: TRBV29-1
CDR3nt: TGTGCCAGCTCACCAGACATCAGCACCGGGGAGCTGTTTTTT; CDR3aa: CASSPDISTGELFF; j_gene: TRBJ2-2; len: 14; d_gene: -; v_gene: TRBV18
CDR3nt: TGCAGCGTCCCCGAGGAGGCGCTGTACAATGAGCAGTTCTTC; CDR3aa: CSVPEEALYNEQFF; j_gene: TRBJ2-1; len: 14; d_gene: -; v_gene: TRBV29-1
CDR3nt: TGTGCCAGCAGCCGGGATTCCGGGGAGCTGTTTTTT; CDR3aa: CASSRDSGELFF; j_gene: TRBJ2-2; len: 12; d_gene: -; v_gene: TRBV7-3
CDR3nt: TGTGCCAGCAGCCTACTAGCGGGAGCGGATTACGAGCAGTACTTC; CDR3aa: CASSLLAGADYEQYF; j_gene: TRBJ2-7; len: 15; d_gene: TRBD2; v_gene: TRBV7-2
CDR3nt: TGTGCCAGCAGCTTAGGCGGCGGGCTAGCGGGAGTTGAGCAGTACTTC; CDR3aa: CASSLGGGLAGVEQYF; j_gene: TRBJ2-7; len: 16; d_gene: TRBD2; v_gene: TRBV11-2
CDR3nt: TGTGCCAGCAGCTTGGATGGTCTTAACCGCCGGGACAGGGTTAATGAGCAGTTCTTC; CDR3aa: CASSLDGLNRRDRVNEQFF; j_gene: TRBJ2-1; len: 19; d_gene: TRBD1; v_gene: TRBV7-9
CDR3nt: TGTGCCAGCAGCAGCCTAGCGGGAGCGCTCCATGAGCAGTTCTTC; CDR3aa: CASSSLAGALHEQFF; j_gene: TRBJ2-1; len: 15; d_gene: TRBD2; v_gene: TRBV6-4
CDR3nt: TGTGCCAGCAGATTGACGACAGGCCACTATGGCTACACCTTC; CDR3aa: CASRLTTGHYGYTF; j_gene: TRBJ1-2; len: 14; d_gene: -; v_gene: TRBV6-5
CDR3nt: TGTGCCGGAGAGTATGGCTACACCTTC; CDR3aa: CAGEYGYTF; j_gene: TRBJ1-2; len: 9; d_gene: -; v_gene: TRBV21-1
CDR3nt: TGTGCCAGCTCACCGCCCGGGACAGGGGGCGCGGATGGCTACACCTTC; CDR3aa: CASSPPGTGGADGYTF; j_gene: TRBJ1-2; len: 16; d_gene: TRBD1; v_gene: TRBV18
CDR3nt: TGCAGCGCTGGGACAGACACAGATACGCAGTATTTT; CDR3aa: CSAGTDTDTQYF; j_gene: TRBJ2-3; len: 12; d_gene: TRBD1; v_gene: TRBV29-1